This record concerns one TCR beta chain sequence. Its antigen is still unknown. TCRdb's table, derived via immunoSEQ multiplex PCR, lists solely in-frame clones and lacks some. The sample records 80,000 or so clones, about 90% being singletons. This specimen belongs to a study of graft-versus-host responses after intestinal transplantation. Whole-study context: Anti-thymocyte globulin induction, then tacrolimus and steroids for approximately 3 years, went to all recipients.

V lost 2 bases and J lost 3, with 12 bases in between. CDR3 length equals 15 residues. Germline V CDR1 and CDR2: SGHTA, FQGNSA. Whole-study findings and limits: Detection of GvH clones occurred in recipient marrow, and some had their first appearance in ileum or blood. There was an association between peak levels of circulating GvH clones and early post-transplant HvG declines.

The rearrangement links TRBV7-2 to TRBJ2-3; TRBD2 is a possible D gene (6 bases). The clonotype originates from a human patient who received an intestinal transplant, so some T cells may come from the graft donor. The source was PBMCs, collected 98 days after intestinal transplantation. CDR3 protein: CASSLSTRRTDTQYF. The CDR3 DNA reads as TGTGCCAGCAGCTTATCGACTAGGCGTACAGATACGCAGTATTTT. The variable domain in full, completed from reference TRBV7-2 and TRBJ2-3, reads GAGVSQSPSNKVTEKGKDVELRCDPISGHTALYWYRQSLGQGLEFLIYFQGNSAPDKSGLPSDRFSAERTGGSVSTLTIQRTQQEDSAVYLCASSLSTRRTDTQYFGPGTRLTVL.